Listed below are T cell receptor beta chains from one sample, sequenced in a study of shared clonotypes between healthy human individuals. Using immunoSEQ multiplex PCR, the repertoire was profiled, and TCRdb retains in-frame clones only, with some absent. This repertoire shows 2.3 million or so clones, roughly 93% found once; its top ten account for about 0.39%. The specimen sequenced was naive CD4+ T cells from PBMCs. The receptor set was obtained from a man between 18 and 35 years old in good health. Some clones in this sample may be carry-over from other donors' samples. CDR3s include the opening cysteine and the closing phenylalanine or tryptophan. A D gene is named only where the DNA matches it firmly.

j_call	d_call	v_call	cdr3_aa
TRBJ2-5	.	TRBV2	CASSAGETQYF
TRBJ1-2	TRBD1	TRBV6-6	CASSPADRLIGGYTF
TRBJ1-1	.	TRBV5-1	CASSLERGNTEAFF
TRBJ2-1	TRBD2	TRBV30	CAWKPTSLHNEQFF
TRBJ1-2	.	TRBV19	CASSLTGISYGYTF
TRBJ1-1	.	TRBV29-1	CSWGRIMNTEAFF
TRBJ1-4	.	TRBV5-1	CASSLGREIEKLFF
TRBJ1-1	.	TRBV5-1	CASSLARGGLNTEAFF
TRBJ2-7	TRBD1	TRBV10-3	CAISAVPGQGPYEQYF
TRBJ2-6	.	TRBV6-5	CASSQSRANVLTF
TRBJ2-7	TRBD1	TRBV18	CASSTGQGANEQYF
TRBJ2-7	TRBD2	TRBV5-1	CASSNPGGSYEQYF
TRBJ2-7	.	TRBV5-1	CASSLDRVLYEQYF
TRBJ2-2	.	TRBV6-6	CASRVGELDGELFF
TRBJ2-5	TRBD2	TRBV5-1	CASSLLGERDQETQYF
TRBJ2-1	.	TRBV30	CAWSDLDNEQFF
TRBJ2-1	.	TRBV5-6	CASSLVGGTARNEQFF
TRBJ2-3	.	TRBV7-2	CASSAPVEYTQYF
TRBJ1-1	.	TRBV28	CASSPRRTEAFF
TRBJ1-5	TRBD1	TRBV28	CASSSRQGFQPQHF
TRBJ2-7	TRBD2	TRBV19	CASSTIAGGPYEQYF
TRBJ2-5	TRBD1	TRBV6-6	CASSPSTGPGETQYF
TRBJ2-5	.	TRBV7-2	CASSPEWPRSETQYF
TRBJ2-3	.	TRBV14	CASTPGTLGPPDTQYF
TRBJ2-1	.	TRBV28	CASSPGSLDRGEFF
TRBJ1-4	.	TRBV28	CASSLGGAGRPNEKLFF
TRBJ1-1	TRBD1	TRBV4-1	CASSKQGASVDTEAFF
TRBJ1-1	.	TRBV28	CASSIRGSTEAFF
TRBJ1-2	TRBD1	TRBV5-1	CASSPNDRVSGYTF
TRBJ2-1	TRBD2	TRBV5-1	CASRRGTSEYNEQFF
TRBJ1-5	TRBD1	TRBV27	CASSLIGTGYNQPQHF
TRBJ1-1	TRBD1	TRBV5-1	CASSDSTGGTEAFF
TRBJ2-7	TRBD2	TRBV6-5	CASSLGLAGLQYF
TRBJ2-2	.	TRBV28	CASSLTQRELFF
TRBJ2-2	.	TRBV18	CASSPGFNTGELFF
TRBJ2-1	TRBD1	TRBV4-1	CASSQPGQGYNEQFF
TRBJ2-5	.	TRBV7-7	CASSLGLSSETQYF
TRBJ2-7	.	TRBV7-8	CASSTFAGLLYEQYF
TRBJ1-4	.	TRBV21-1	CASSKWEGALGEKLFF
TRBJ2-1	.	TRBV2	CASSISRVPHEQFF
TRBJ2-1	TRBD2	TRBV4-1	CASRDPASGNYEQFF
TRBJ2-6	.	TRBV19	CASSTYLRSGANVLTF